Below are 23 T cell receptor beta chains sequenced from a single sample in a study of cytomegalovirus exposure and HLA in healthy donors. With 60 Vbeta and 13 Jbeta primers, the PCR was carried out. Libraries were prepared by immunoSEQ multiplex PCR; TCRdb keeps only in-frame clonotypes and omits some of them. The sample yields approximately 110,000 clones, approximately 82% seen once. The sample consisted of PBMCs. The receptors originated from a man aged 40-49 years in good health and CMV-seropositive.

The CDR3 loop is CASSFAGSYEQYF. The CDR3 bases are TGTGCCAGCAGCTTCGCAGGGTCGTACGAGCAGTACTTC. The chain uses TRBV11-1 and TRBJ2-7; D may be TRBD1 (5 bases). With 3 bases removed from V and 4 bases from J, the gap between germline ends came to 10 bases. Looked up from germline, CDR1 is SGHAT and CDR2 is FQDESV (reference sequence). This CDR3 is 13 amino acids long.

The chain combines TRBV30 with TRBJ1-2; 8 bases are shared with TRBD1. J was trimmed by 7 bases and V by 3 bases; bases with no gene match: 1. The CDR3 sequence is 11 residues long. Germline V gene sequence: CDR1 GTSNPN, CDR2 SVGIG (reference sequence). This CDR3 is CAWRDRAGYTF. CDR3 DNA: TGTGCCTGGAGGGACAGGGCTGGCTACACCTTC.

This clone is classed as medium-sized. V gene TRBV5-5 combines with J gene TRBJ1-2, with a weak D call TRBD1 (5 bases). V lost 1 base, J lost 4 bases, and 14 bases lay in between. Germline lookup yields CDR1 SGHKS and CDR2 YYEKEE (reference sequence). CDR3 length equals 15 residues. Here the CDR3 reads CASSLTAGIGYGYTF. The CDR3 nucleotides are TGTGCCAGCAGCTTGACGGCAGGGATTGGCTATGGCTACACCTTC. The full variable domain, with the rest looked up from reference TRBV5-5 and TRBJ1-2, is DAGVTQSPTHLIKTRGQQVTLRCSPISGHKSVSWYQQVLGQGPQFIFQYYEKEERGRGNFPDRFSARQFPNYSSELNVNALLLGDSALYLCASSLTAGIGYGYTFGSGTRLTVV.

The chain uses TRBV27 and TRBJ2-1; tentatively, D is TRBD2 (6 bases). Trimming removed 5 bases from V and 13 bases from J, with 21 bases in between. The germline V gene encodes CDR1 MNHEY and CDR2 SMNVEV (reference sequence). This CDR3 has 14 amino acids. The CDR3 nucleotides are TGTGCCAGCAGTACCCAACTGACTAGTTTGTTTCAGTTCTTC. Translation: CASSTQLTSLFQFF.

Turning to this clone: The junction departs from germline at one end; a sequencing error may be responsible. This chain uses TRBV27 with TRBJ1-5; D possibly corresponds to TRBD1 (6 bases). The CDR3 contains 14 residues. Germline V gives CDR1 MNHEY, CDR2 SMNVEV (reference sequence). The DNA for the CDR3 is TGTGCCAGCAGCCTACAGGGTAGCAATCGGCCCCAGCATTTT. Translation: CASSLQGSNRPQHF.

The V and J genes are TRBV7-3 and TRBJ2-5, with D possibly being TRBD1 (6 bases). This CDR3 region has 14 residues. The germline CDR1 and CDR2 sequences are SGHTA and FQGTGA. V lost 2 bases to trimming and J lost 1 base, with 8 bases between them. CDR3 nucleotide sequence: TGTGCCAGCAGCTTAGACAGGTCCCAAGAGACCCAGTACTTC. It yields the protein CASSLDRSQETQYF.

V is TRBV14 and J is TRBJ1-2, with 8 positions matching TRBD1. Germline values: CDR1 SGHDN, CDR2 FVKESK. With 2 bases clipped from V and 8 bases from J, the junction kept 4 bases outside the gene matches. The CDR3 is 13 residues long. For the CDR3, the DNA is TGTGCCAGCAGCCAAATACAGGGGGAGGGCTACACCTTC. It codes for CASSQIQGEGYTF.

V and J are TRBV19 and TRBJ1-1, with D possibly being TRBD1 (6 bases). The V end lost 3 bases, the J end lost 4 bases, and 15 bases lay between the germline ends. The CDR3 totals 15 residues. Germline V CDR1 and CDR2: LNHDA, SQIVND (reference sequence). Here the CDR3 DNA reads TGTGCCAGTAGTATCTTAGGGGGTAGGGGCACTGAAGCTTTCTTT. It codes for CASSILGGRGTEAFF.

The chain recombines TRBV6-6 with TRBJ2-4; 10 bases agree with TRBD1. V was clipped by 6 bases and J by 12 bases; unmatched bases: 11. Germline V CDR1 and CDR2: MNHNY, SVGAGI (reference sequence). The CDR3 extends over 14 amino acids. The CDR3: CASRPGQGGYSQYF. CDR3 coding DNA: TGTGCCAGCAGGCCCGGACAGGGGGGGTACAGTCAGTACTTC.

J is TRBJ2-2 and V is TRBV11-3; 9 bases agree with TRBD2. The junction had 10 bases not matched to a gene; V was cut back by 4 bases and J by 1 base. The CDR3 loop spans 18 amino acids. Germline CDR1 reads SGHNT; CDR2 reads YENEEA. The chain's CDR3 is CASSSPSGGIGNTGELFF. CDR3 DNA sequence: TGTGCCAGCAGCTCGCCCAGCGGGGGGATCGGGAACACCGGGGAGCTGTTTTTT.

The chain employs TRBV5-3 and TRBJ2-7, with 7 positions matching TRBD1. TRBV5-3 is classed as an ORF, of uncertain function. There are 15 residues in the CDR3. The junction had 4 bases not matched to a gene; V was cut back by 1 base and J by 0 bases. CDR3 nucleotides: TGTGCCAGAAGCTTGTTGGGACAGAGCTCCTACGAGCAGTACTTC. Translating it yields CARSLLGQSSYEQYF.

V and J are TRBV15 and TRBJ2-5, with 9 bases identical to TRBD1. V gave up 3 bases and J gave up 11 bases; unmatched junction bases: 13. The CDR3 consists of 15 residues. CDR1 is LNHNV and CDR2 is YYDKDF in the germline V gene (reference sequence). The CDR3 is CATSSDRGVTGEQYF. The CDR3 bases are TGTGCCACCAGCAGTGACAGGGGGGTTACGGGGGAGCAGTACTTC. The complete variable domain, with remaining parts taken from reference TRBV15 and TRBJ2-5, reads DAMVIQNPRYQVTQFGKPVTLSCSQTLNHNVMYWYQQKSSQAPKLLFHYYDKDFNNEADTPDNFQSRRPNTSFCFLDIRSPGLGDTAMYLCATSSDRGVTGEQYFGPGTRLLVL.

The V and J genes are TRBV6-6 and TRBJ1-5; TRBD1 is a possible D gene (6 bases). The CDR3 contains 14 residues. Germline V gene sequence: CDR1 MNHNY, CDR2 SVGAGI (reference sequence). V lost 7 bases, J lost 3 bases, and 13 bases lay in between. CDR3 region: CASKDQGINQPQHF. Here the CDR3 DNA reads TGTGCCAGCAAAGATCAGGGGATCAATCAGCCCCAGCATTTT.

Only a few counts were recorded for this clone. The chain employs TRBV28 and TRBJ2-3, with 9 bases lining up with TRBD2. The V segment lost 3 bases and the J segment 0 bases; nucleotides outside the gene matches: 4. CDR1 and CDR2 from the germline V gene are MDHEN and SYDVKM. The CDR3 is made up of 16 amino acids. The CDR3 here is CASSFIAGASTDTQYF. For the CDR3, the DNA is TGTGCCAGCAGTTTCATAGCGGGAGCTAGCACAGATACGCAGTATTTT.

V usage is TRBV5-4 and J usage is TRBJ2-7; 9 nucleotides match TRBD1. This CDR3 region has 14 residues. The germline V gene has CDR1 SGHNT and CDR2 YYREEE (reference sequence). Germline trimming cut 3 bases from V and 4 bases from J; bases unmatched to any gene: 5. The CDR3 loop reads CASSSRDRVYEQYF. Written as DNA, the CDR3 is TGTGCCAGCAGCTCTCGGGACAGGGTATACGAGCAGTACTTC.

The chain couples TRBV9 to TRBJ2-1; D possibly corresponds to TRBD2 (7 bases). This CDR3 spans 13 amino acids. Germline V gene lookup returns CDR1 SGDLS and CDR2 YYNGEE. V dropped 2 bases and J dropped 7 bases, with 10 bases sitting between them. The CDR3 sequence is CASSVGGQNEQFF. The CDR3 DNA reads TGTGCCAGCAGCGTCGGGGGGCAGAATGAGCAGTTCTTC. Drawing the rest from reference TRBV9 and TRBJ2-1, the complete variable domain is DSGVTQTPKHLITATGQRVTLRCSPRSGDLSVYWYQQSLDQGLQFLIQYYNGEERAKGNILERFSAQQFPDLHSELNLSSLELGDSALYFCASSVGGQNEQFFGPGTRLTVL.

This chain links TRBV19 with TRBJ2-7; 7 bases agree with TRBD1. V trimming: 8 bases; J trimming: 3 bases; junction bases outside the gene matches: 10. The germline V gene has CDR1 LNHDA and CDR2 SQIVND (reference sequence). The CDR3 runs 14 residues. This CDR3 is CASSTGTAIYEQYF. CDR3 DNA: TGTGCCAGTTCAACCGGGACAGCCATCTACGAGCAGTACTTC.

The chain links TRBV9 to TRBJ1-1; maybe TRBD1 (5 bases). Germline lookup yields CDR1 SGDLS and CDR2 YYNGEE. This CDR3 contains 15 residues. V dropped 0 bases and J dropped 7 bases, with 16 bases sitting between them. In DNA, the CDR3 is TGTGCCAGCAGCGTAGAGGGGAACACCGATAATGAAGCTTTCTTT. Amino acid sequence: CASSVEGNTDNEAFF.

This chain links TRBV6-1 with TRBJ2-7; TRBD1 matches at 8 bases. The CDR3 loop spans 15 amino acids. Looked up from germline, CDR1 is MNHNS and CDR2 is SASEGT. Trimming cost V 11 bases and J 5 bases; bases outside gene matches: 17. The CDR3 bases are TGTGCCTCATACCCGGGACAGGCGAGCTGGCACGAGCAGTACTTC. The encoded protein is CASYPGQASWHEQYF.

This clone was seen just once. It is unclear where the CDR3 begins or ends on the DNA, so no DNA is shown, and the CDR3 is as TCRdb lists it. The J gene is TRBJ2-7, the V gene TRBV10-3; the table assigns TRBD1, which was not confirmed against the DNA. The CDR3 length equals 14 residues, ends included. Germline V CDR1 and CDR2: ENHRY, SYGVKD. The CDR3 here is CASILDRGRNEQYF.

V is TRBV5-4 and J is TRBJ1-1, with TRBD1 matching over 7 bases. Germline V gene data show CDR1 as SGHNT and CDR2 as YYREEE (reference sequence). Losses at the gene ends were 0 bases for V and 3 bases for J; bases not matched to a gene: 5. This CDR3 spans 15 amino acids. For the CDR3, the DNA is TGTGCCAGCAGCTTGGGGCCAGGGGGTTACACTGAAGCTTTCTTT. It yields the protein CASSLGPGGYTEAFF.

CDR3 sequence reads: CASSYGGYEQYF. The CDR3, as DNA: TGTGCCAGCAGTTACGGGGGTTACGAGCAGTACTTC. V usage is TRBV7-9 and J usage is TRBJ2-7, with TRBD2 as a possible D gene (6 bases). Germline V gene sequence: CDR1 SEHNR, CDR2 FQNEAQ (reference sequence). Trimming took 6 bases from V and 4 from J, leaving 10 bases between them. This CDR3 has 12 residues.

The rearrangement uses TRBV10-3 and TRBJ1-5; the match to TRBD1 covers 7 bases. CDR1 is ENHRY, CDR2 SYGVKD, per germline. CDR3 length: 15 amino acids. J gave up 3 bases and V 6 bases, and 8 bases lay outside the gene matches. In DNA, the CDR3 is TGTGCCATCAGGGCCGGGACAGCTAACAATCAGCCCCAGCATTTT. Protein product: CAIRAGTANNQPQHF.